This TCR beta chain was sequenced during a study of cytomegalovirus exposure and HLA in healthy donors. With 60 Vbeta and 13 Jbeta primers, the PCR was carried out. Profiling relied on immunoSEQ multiplex PCR, and the TCRdb table lists in-frame clones only, not all of them. The table lists roughly 150,000 clones, around 76% of them singletons. Study-level points and caveats: Looking again later, the authors saw that most CMV-associated TCR beta chains seemed HLA-restricted. High sensitivity and specificity were reportedly achieved when the classifier diagnosed cytomegalovirus status. Association of a missense DCLRE1C variant with TCR beta V- and J-gene trimming was reported in a later analysis. Several of the most significant clusters appeared, in a later analysis, to be linked to common viral pathogens.

V lost 1 base to trimming and J lost 6 bases, with 18 bases between them. The CDR3 spans 16 residues. Per the germline V gene, CDR1 is MRHNA and CDR2 is SNTAGT. Remarks on this clone: Antigen: not known.

Sequenced: PBMCs. This TCR was sampled from a man aged 35-49 years in good health and CMV-seronegative. This chain uses TRBV6-4 with TRBJ1-2; tentative D call: TRBD1 (6 bases). The chain's CDR3 is CASSDFPNRAADGYTF. The CDR3 coding sequence is TGTGCCAGCAGTGACTTCCCGAACAGGGCGGCGGATGGCTACACCTTC.